Listed below are T cell receptor beta chains from one sample, sequenced in a study of T-cell reconstitution after alpha-beta-depleted transplantation in children. A single record per CDR3 protein comes from TCRdb applying MiXCR to the PCR reads. The table has around 580,000 distinct CDR3 sequences, more than 20% seen once; the top ten hold roughly 15%. The material sequenced was PBMCs, mostly from graft donor cells, taken 360 days after TCRalphabeta/CD19-depleted stem cell transplant. The source is a boy under two years old who had a stem cell transplant for acute myeloid leukemia, so the T cells may come from the graft donor. Both conserved end residues are trimmed from each CDR3. The order of the fields is J gene, V gene, CDR3 protein.

J: TRBJ2-5
V: TRBV7-2
CDR3: ASSSRGGAGRKETQY

J: TRBJ2-4
V: TRBV7-9
CDR3: ASSEGQGRNIQY

J: TRBJ2-1
V: TRBV20-1
CDR3: SARDGESSYNEQF

J: TRBJ2-3
V: TRBV6-5
CDR3: ASSSSSGTDTQY

J: TRBJ2-7
V: TRBV12-3/TRBV12-4
CDR3: ASSLKGTSPPEQY

J: TRBJ2-7
V: TRBV20-1
CDR3: SARDPQGYEQY

J: TRBJ1-1
V: TRBV7-8
CDR3: ASSSRTENTEAF

J: TRBJ2-4
V: TRBV4-3
CDR3: ASSQDSPSDRDIQY

J: TRBJ2-1
V: TRBV29-1
CDR3: SVGKGNIYNEQF

J: TRBJ2-3
V: TRBV5-6
CDR3: ASGGLAGGSDTQY

J: TRBJ2-1
V: TRBV5-1
CDR3: ATFARKYNEQF

J: TRBJ1-1
V: TRBV29-1
CDR3: SVGTRRTEAF

J: TRBJ2-3
V: TRBV20-1
CDR3: SARVDTQY

J: TRBJ2-4
V: TRBV4-1
CDR3: ASSQELVSIQY

J: TRBJ1-6
V: TRBV21-1
CDR3: ASSKEVLKNSPLH

J: TRBJ1-1
V: TRBV5-1
CDR3: ASSFLQGNTEAF

J: TRBJ2-4
V: TRBV5-1
CDR3: ASSSIAGVGNIQY

J: TRBJ2-7
V: TRBV5-1
CDR3: ASSLDGTGV

J: TRBJ2-1
V: TRBV29-1
CDR3: SVTGTSGGMDNEQF

J: TRBJ2-5
V: TRBV20-1
CDR3: SVLGLAGPKETQY

J: TRBJ2-2
V: TRBV12-3/TRBV12-4
CDR3: ASSSGTAWNTGELF

J: TRBJ2-7
V: TRBV7-2
CDR3: ASRTTVSSYEQY

J: TRBJ2-5
V: TRBV4-2
CDR3: ASSQDRGEGGETQY

J: TRBJ2-5
V: TRBV6-5
CDR3: ASSSSDTGEETQY

J: TRBJ2-5
V: TRBV10-1
CDR3: ASSEFGRYQETQY

J: TRBJ2-4
V: TRBV20-1
CDR3: SAGWGGFKNIQY

J: TRBJ1-1
V: TRBV27
CDR3: ASSGERNTEAF

J: TRBJ2-3
V: TRBV20-1
CDR3: SAMHPARTDTQY

J: TRBJ2-1
V: TRBV14
CDR3: ASRPTSGGYNEQF

J: TRBJ1-3
V: TRBV12-3/TRBV12-4
CDR3: ASSFGTGRSGNTIY

J: TRBJ2-5
V: TRBV21-1
CDR3: ASSKGDRVRETQY

J: TRBJ1-1
V: TRBV20-1
CDR3: SARGHTPGQGVWTEAF

J: TRBJ1-1
V: TRBV4-3
CDR3: ASSQEGWPQGEAF

J: TRBJ1-2
V: TRBV6-1
CDR3: ASSLTDRTVIYGYT

J: TRBJ1-2
V: TRBV6-5
CDR3: ASSYDDSLYGYT

J: TRBJ2-2
V: TRBV9
CDR3: ASSVARSGLSTGELF

J: TRBJ1-1
V: TRBV6-2/TRBV6-3
CDR3: ASSPHPKQNTEAF

J: TRBJ1-1
V: TRBV6-1
CDR3: ASSTRNLGYRNTEAF

J: TRBJ2-1
V: TRBV7-3
CDR3: ASSARGGHEQF

J: TRBJ1-5
V: TRBV28
CDR3: ASNRADGVSNQPQH